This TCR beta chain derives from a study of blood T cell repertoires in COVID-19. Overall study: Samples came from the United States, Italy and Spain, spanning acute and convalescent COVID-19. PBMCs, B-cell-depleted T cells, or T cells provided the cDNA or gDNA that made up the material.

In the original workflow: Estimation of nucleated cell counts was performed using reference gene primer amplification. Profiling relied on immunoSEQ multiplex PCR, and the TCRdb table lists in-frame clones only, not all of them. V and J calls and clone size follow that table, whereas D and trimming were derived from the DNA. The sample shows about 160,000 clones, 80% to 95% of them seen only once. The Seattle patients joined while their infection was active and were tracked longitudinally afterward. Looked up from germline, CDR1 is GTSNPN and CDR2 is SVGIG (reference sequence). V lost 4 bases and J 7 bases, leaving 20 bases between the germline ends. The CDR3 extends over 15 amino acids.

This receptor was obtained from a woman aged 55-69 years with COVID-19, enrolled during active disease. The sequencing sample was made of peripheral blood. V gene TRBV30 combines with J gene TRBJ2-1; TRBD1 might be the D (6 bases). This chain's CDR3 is CAWKDPGVGWNEQFF. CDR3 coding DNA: TGTGCCTGGAAGGACCCAGGGGTTGGTTGGAATGAGCAGTTCTTC.